Shown below are 30 T cell receptor beta chains from a single sample sequenced in a study of spatial heterogeneity in lung cancer. TCRdb analysed the 5' RACE reads with MiXCR anew, one entry per CDR3 protein. Here the sample spans a few thousand distinct CDR3 sequences, roughly 10% being singletons. The study, taken as a whole, reports: Mutation tallies in tumors tracked expanded intratumoral alpha and beta TCR counts.

These receptors' antigens are unknown. The sample's time point: sample taken at primary tumor resection. The source material was lung tumor tissue, sampled at surgery. These receptors came from a female donor with early-stage non-small cell lung cancer.

This clonotype is medium-sized by share. The chain has TRBV14 and TRBJ2-7; D unclear. The CDR3 covers 13 residues. V dropped 4 bases and J dropped 6 bases, with 13 bases sitting between them. The germline CDR1 and CDR2 sequences are SGHDN and FVKESK. The CDR3 DNA follows: TGTGCCAGCAGCCCCTCGACCTTTGGCGAGCAGTACTTC. Translation gives CASSPSTFGEQYF. Combining the CDR3 with reference TRBV14 and TRBJ2-7 gives the whole variable domain EAGVTQFPSHSVIEKGQTVTLRCDPISGHDNLYWYRRVMGKEIKFLLHFVKESKQDESGMPNNRFLAERTGGTYSTLKVQPAELEDSGVYFCASSPSTFGEQYFGPGTRLTVT.

This clonotype has ten or more counts. The chain recombines TRBV6-1 with TRBJ1-5, with D uncertain. Germline V CDR1 and CDR2: MNHNS, SASEGT. This CDR3 contains 17 residues. Trimming took off 0 bases at V and 2 bases at J, with 14 bases between the two ends. CDR3 in DNA: TGTGCCAGCAGTGAAGCGCGACGGGGTTGGGGCAATCAGCCCCAGCATTTT. Residues: CASSEARRGWGNQPQHF.

This clonotype has just a few counts. The chain employs TRBV3-1 and TRBJ2-2; D call uncertain. CDR3 length equals 15 residues. Germline values: CDR1 LGHDT, CDR2 YNNKEL (reference sequence). Trimming cost V 0 bases and J 6 bases, with 11 bases left between them. The CDR3 DNA is TGTGCCAGCAGCCAAGATCTCTTCGTGGCCGGGGAGCTGTTTTTT. It codes for CASSQDLFVAGELFF.

By its share, this clonotype is medium-sized. V and J are TRBV11-2 and TRBJ2-6; TRBD2 aligns across 8 bases. J was trimmed by 0 bases and V by 3 bases; bases with no gene match: 7. Germline assignment: CDR1 SGHAT and CDR2 FQNNGV. The CDR3 length is 18 residues. CDR3 in amino acids: CASSFRLAGNSGANVLTF. The CDR3 DNA reads TGTGCCAGCAGCTTTAGGCTAGCGGGCAACTCTGGGGCCAACGTCCTGACTTTC.

By frequency in the sample, this clonotype is medium-sized. The chain employs TRBV20-1 and TRBJ1-2, with D unclear. The CDR3 runs 13 residues. CDR1 is DFQATT and CDR2 is SNEGSKA in the germline V gene (reference sequence). V was trimmed by 0 bases and J by 5 bases, leaving 10 bases between them. This CDR3 reads CSARDGRTYGYTF. DNA for the CDR3: TGCAGTGCTAGAGATGGGAGGACGTATGGCTACACCTTC.

At least ten counts were recorded for this clonotype. The chain employs TRBV5-5 and TRBJ1-2; 9 bases align to TRBD1. CDR1 is SGHKS, CDR2 YYEKEE, per germline (reference sequence). The CDR3 totals 15 residues. V lost 6 bases to trimming and J lost 6 bases; unmatched junction nucleotides: 12. The CDR3 bases are TGTGCCAGCAACCCCGAATGGGACAGGGAGGATGGCTACACCTTC. Its translation: CASNPEWDREDGYTF.

This clonotype was observed many times. The chain carries TRBV7-6 and TRBJ2-4; TRBD2 is a possible D gene (5 bases). The germline V and J ends were trimmed by 0 bases and 8 bases, with 11 bases remaining between them. CDR3 size: 14 residues. CDR1 is SGHVS, CDR2 FNYEAQ, per germline. This CDR3 is CASSLAGGRDIQYF. In nucleotides, the CDR3 is TGTGCCAGCAGCTTAGCTGGAGGCCGGGACATTCAGTACTTC.

The chain links TRBV19 to TRBJ1-5; 9 positions agree with TRBD1. Germline values: CDR1 LNHDA, CDR2 SQIVND (reference sequence). The CDR3 is 17 amino acids. V gave up 5 bases and J gave up 7 bases; unmatched junction bases: 15. DNA for the CDR3: TGTGCCAGTAGTGCAGGTACCTCCGGGACAGGGAAACAGCCCCAGCATTTT. Translating gives CASSAGTSGTGKQPQHF.

This clonotype is medium-sized in the sample. The V gene is TRBV19, the J gene TRBJ2-2, with D unclear. This CDR3 has 13 amino acids. CDR1 and CDR2 (germline): LNHDA, SQIVND (reference sequence). V was pared by 4 bases and J by 0 bases, with 3 bases between. The CDR3 nucleotides read TGTGCCAGTAGTAACTCGAACACCGGGGAGCTGTTTTTT. It specifies CASSNSNTGELFF.

This clonotype is categorized as large. The V and J genes are TRBV20-1 and TRBJ2-7; D possibly uses TRBD1 or TRBD2 (6 bases each). Trimming took 0 bases from V and 5 from J, leaving 14 bases between them. The CDR3 length is 14 residues. The germline gives CDR1 DFQATT, CDR2 SNEGSKA (reference sequence). The CDR3 DNA is TGCAGTGCTAGAGATGAAGGGGGGCTACACGAGCAGTACTTC. This encodes CSARDEGGLHEQYF.

This clonotype is classed as medium-sized. This rearrangement joins TRBV6-5 to TRBJ1-1, with D possibly matching TRBD1 (6 bases). V was pared by 5 bases and J by 8 bases, with 15 bases between. The CDR3 loop spans 13 amino acids. From germline, CDR1 is MNHEY and CDR2 SVGAGI. CDR3 nucleotide sequence: TGTGCCAGCAGTCGGGGGCCCCCCAAAGAAGCTTTCTTT. It specifies CASSRGPPKEAFF.

By sample fraction, this clonotype is medium-sized. The chain combines TRBV5-4 with TRBJ2-7; the D is unclear. CDR1 SGHNT and CDR2 YYREEE come from the germline V gene (reference sequence). Trimming removed 0 bases at V and 0 bases at J, with 7 bases between. The CDR3 is 14 residues long. In DNA form, the CDR3 reads TGTGCCAGCAGCTTGGACGCTAGCTCCTACGAGCAGTACTTC. Protein product: CASSLDASSYEQYF.

This clonotype occurred many times. The chain recombines TRBV14 with TRBJ2-2; D may be TRBD1 (5 bases). V lost 4 bases to trimming and J lost 9 bases, with 12 bases between them. The CDR3 has 13 amino acids. CDR1 SGHDN and CDR2 FVKESK come from the germline V gene. CDR3 residues: CASSPGRARELFF. The CDR3 region has the DNA TGTGCCAGCAGCCCCGGCAGGGCGAGGGAGCTGTTTTTT. Full variable domain (remainder filled in from reference TRBV14 and TRBJ2-2): EAGVTQFPSHSVIEKGQTVTLRCDPISGHDNLYWYRRVMGKEIKFLLHFVKESKQDESGMPNNRFLAERTGGTYSTLKVQPAELEDSGVYFCASSPGRARELFFGEGSRLTVL.

This clonotype was seen repeatedly, ten times or more. The chain combines TRBV12-3 or TRBV12-4 with TRBJ1-4; no clear D gene. V was trimmed by 3 bases and J by 8 bases, leaving 4 bases between them. This CDR3 has 11 residues. CDR3: CASSFGEKLFF. The CDR3 bases are TGTGCCAGCAGTTTCGGGGAAAAACTGTTTTTT.

This clonotype was detected a few times. This chain joins TRBV20-1 and TRBJ1-6; tentative D call: TRBD1 (6 bases). The ends were cut back, 4 bases at V and 7 bases at J, with 11 bases in the middle. CDR1 and CDR2 from the germline V gene are DFQATT and SNEGSKA (reference sequence). CDR3 length: 13 residues. The CDR3 loop reads CSATHTGNSPLHF. CDR3 in DNA: TGCAGTGCTACCCACACAGGGAATTCACCCCTCCACTTT.

This clonotype ranks as medium-sized (0.01 to 0.1%). The chain uses TRBV7-8 and TRBJ1-2; the D is unclear. The germline V gene encodes CDR1 SGHVS and CDR2 FQNEAQ. The CDR3 is made up of 14 amino acids. The V and J ends lost 5 bases and 4 bases respectively, with 14 bases between them. The CDR3 protein is CASSPELGSYGYTF. The CDR3 DNA reads TGTGCCAGCAGCCCCGAGTTGGGCTCCTATGGCTACACCTTC.

There are many counts of this clonotype. The chain combines TRBV20-1 with TRBJ2-3; 7 bases agree with TRBD1. The CDR3 covers 17 residues. CDR1 is DFQATT and CDR2 is SNEGSKA in the germline V gene (reference sequence). V lost 6 bases, J lost 1 base, and 16 bases stayed unmatched. CDR3 coding DNA: TGCAGTGCAAGAACGATCCTCGGGACAGCCGGCACAGATACGCAGTATTTT. Encoded protein: CSARTILGTAGTDTQYF.

This clonotype is labeled medium-sized. The gene calls are TRBV29-1 and TRBJ1-2; no definite D call. The V end lost 4 bases, the J end lost 6 bases, and 9 bases lay between the germline ends. CDR1 and CDR2 from the germline V gene are SQVTM and ANQGSEA. This CDR3 spans 11 amino acids. The CDR3 nucleotides read TGCAGCGTTGGTTATCGGGATGGCTACACCTTC. Residues: CSVGYRDGYTF.

This clonotype is deemed medium-sized (0.01 to 0.1%). The V gene is TRBV5-1, the J gene TRBJ2-5; D possibly matches TRBD1 or TRBD2 (5 bases each). Germline CDR1 is SGHRS and CDR2 is YFSETQ. Trimming took off 0 bases at V and 4 bases at J, with 13 bases between the two ends. This CDR3 comprises 15 residues. CDR3 sequence reads: CASSLASGLAETQYF. The CDR3 DNA reads as TGCGCCAGCAGCTTGGCCTCGGGGCTCGCAGAGACCCAGTACTTC. Based on the CDR3 plus reference TRBV5-1 and TRBJ2-5, the full variable domain is KAGVTQTPRYLIKTRGQQVTLSCSPISGHRSVSWYQQTPGQGLQFLFEYFSETQRNKGNFPGRFSGRQFSNSRSEMNVSTLELGDSALYLCASSLASGLAETQYFGPGTRLLVL.

This clonotype is termed medium-sized. The gene calls are TRBV27 and TRBJ1-4, with 7 bases lining up with TRBD1. This CDR3 has 18 amino acids. The V gene end was trimmed by 6 bases and the J gene end by 0 bases; junction bases not matched to a gene: 13. The V gene's germline CDR1 is MNHEY and CDR2 SMNVEV (reference sequence). CDR3 nucleotide sequence: TGTGCCAGCAGGCCAGGGGGAAGGTTTGCGACAACTAATGAAAAACTGTTTTTT. This encodes CASRPGGRFATTNEKLFF.

By proportion, this clonotype is medium-sized (0.01 to 0.1%). The chain uses TRBV5-1 and TRBJ2-1, with D unclear. Trimming took 7 bases from V and 7 from J, leaving 9 bases between them. Germline V gene sequence: CDR1 SGHRS, CDR2 YFSETQ. The CDR3 covers 11 residues. The CDR3 spells CASGRANEQFF. CDR3 sequence (DNA): TGCGCCAGCGGCCGGGCGAATGAGCAGTTCTTC.

This clonotype is large. The chain has TRBV5-1 and TRBJ2-7, with D maybe TRBD2 (6 bases). Trimming pared 4 bases from V and 4 bases from J, leaving 21 bases between. Per germline, CDR1 SGHRS and CDR2 YFSETQ. CDR3 length: 16 amino acids. CDR3 loop: CASSPLASGSSYEQYF. The CDR3 nucleotides are TGCGCCAGCAGCCCACTAGCTTCAGGATCCAGTTACGAGCAGTACTTC.

This clonotype has a count of ten or more. This chain uses TRBV5-1 with TRBJ2-2; D may correspond to TRBD1 or TRBD2 (5 bases each). Germline V gives CDR1 SGHRS, CDR2 YFSETQ. The CDR3 extends over 15 amino acids. Trimming pared 5 bases from V and 3 bases from J, leaving 14 bases between. The DNA for the CDR3 is TGCGCCAGCAGATCACCGGGGCGCGACACCGGGGAGCTGTTTTTT. Amino acids: CASRSPGRDTGELFF.

Only a few counts were recorded for this clonotype. V and J are TRBV11-2 and TRBJ2-6, with D possibly being TRBD1 (6 bases). V shed 5 bases and J shed 4 bases, with 18 bases lying between them. Germline V gene lookup returns CDR1 SGHAT and CDR2 FQNNGV. The CDR3 spans 17 residues. This CDR3 is CASSPVEGVGGANVLTF. The CDR3 bases are TGTGCCAGCAGCCCCGTAGAGGGGGTAGGCGGGGCCAACGTCCTGACTTTC.

This clonotype was observed at least ten times. A much more abundant neighbour one base away suggests this may be a read error. The chain joins TRBV7-9 to TRBJ2-6, with 8 bases identical to TRBD1. Per germline, CDR1 SEHNR and CDR2 FQNEAQ (reference sequence). The CDR3 is made up of 16 amino acids. The CDR3 spells CASSQGQGSGTNVLTF. The CDR3 DNA follows: TGTGCCAGCAGCCAAGGACAGGGCTCTGGGACCAACGTCCTGACTTTC.

Judged by abundance, this clonotype is medium-sized. V usage is TRBV11-2 and J usage is TRBJ1-1; D is unresolved. CDR3 size: 12 residues. Germline V gene data show CDR1 as SGHAT and CDR2 as FQNNGV. Trimming took off 1 base at V and 5 bases at J, with 5 bases between the two ends. The CDR3 region is CASSLGRTEAFF. The CDR3 nucleotides are TGTGCCAGCAGCTTAGGGAGGACTGAAGCTTTCTTT.

The table lists this clonotype with a few counts. V gene TRBV5-1 combines with J gene TRBJ1-1; unclear D gene. Per the germline V gene, CDR1 is SGHRS and CDR2 is YFSETQ. This CDR3 contains 14 residues. The V end lost 0 bases, the J end lost 0 bases, and 6 bases lay between the germline ends. The CDR3 protein is CASSLASMNTEAFF. CDR3 nucleotide sequence: TGCGCCAGCAGCTTGGCCAGTATGAACACTGAAGCTTTCTTT.

This clonotype is large in the sample. The CDR3 DNA follows: TGTGCCAGCAGCAATGATTACGGGTCTCGGGGAGATGGCTATGGCTACACCTTC. As protein: CASSNDYGSRGDGYGYTF. The chain employs TRBV4-2 and TRBJ1-2, with D hard to call. Germline CDR1 and CDR2: LGHNA and YNFKEQ. CDR3 size: 18 residues. The ends were cut back, 5 bases at V and 4 bases at J, with 26 bases in the middle.

This clonotype is medium-sized (0.01 to 0.1%). The chain recombines TRBV7-2 with TRBJ1-6, with 7 bases lining up with TRBD1. From germline, CDR1 is SGHTA and CDR2 FQGNSA. This CDR3 has 13 amino acids. V lost 3 bases to trimming and J lost 10 bases; unmatched junction nucleotides: 3. CDR3 nucleotides: TGTGCCAGCAGCTTTACAGGGGAATCACCCCTCCACTTT. The encoded protein is CASSFTGESPLHF.

This clonotype is labeled medium-sized. The rearrangement uses TRBV7-9 and TRBJ1-6, with TRBD1 matching over 8 bases. The CDR3 loop spans 16 amino acids. The junction had 10 bases not matched to a gene; V was cut back by 5 bases and J by 7 bases. In germline, CDR1 is SEHNR, CDR2 FQNEAQ (reference sequence). This CDR3 is CASSPSRGQGNSPLHF. The CDR3 coding sequence is TGTGCCAGCAGCCCGAGCAGGGGGCAAGGGAATTCACCCCTCCACTTT.